This T cell receptor (beta chain) was recovered during a study of CD8+ T cells in alopecia areata. About this clone itself: Its antigen is currently unknown.

This CDR3 region has 15 residues. Germline values: CDR1 SGDLS, CDR2 YYNGEE. V shed 1 base and J shed 0 bases, with 9 bases lying between them. Sequencing used cDNA as its template, made by extracting RNA and reverse transcribing it. Measured with immunoSEQ multiplex PCR; TCRdb has only the in-frame clones, and not every one. The sample consists of roughly 200,000 clones, roughly 60% of them appearing once. Study-wide points: Lesional scalp, notably in alopecia totalis/universalis, had clonality above that of normal scalp.

This receptor was taken from a human donor with alopecia areata. This material consisted of CD4+ T cells sorted from blood, taken at week 0. The chain links TRBV9 to TRBJ2-3; no reliable D call. CDR3 amino acids: CASSVTSASTDTQYF. DNA of the CDR3: TGTGCCAGCAGCGTAACCTCGGCTAGCACAGATACGCAGTATTTT.